This T cell receptor (beta chain) was sequenced for a study of Graves' ophthalmopathy and Graves' hyperthyroidism. The germline CDR1 and CDR2 sequences are SQVTM and ANQGSEA. The CDR3 contains 14 residues. Trimming cost V 6 bases and J 0 bases, with 14 bases left between them. This clonotype has a count of ten or more. The study amplified TCR beta CDR3 regions using RNA transcripts. RT-PCR in the first round used HTBI primers; a second-round multiplex PCR followed. TCRdb fed the multiplex PCR reads into MiXCR, producing one record per CDR3 protein. The repertoire holds hundreds of thousands of distinct CDR3 sequences, with about 24% as singletons.

Sequencing was done on a sample of peripheral blood. The sequence was collected from a young woman with stable Graves' hyperthyroidism. Some clones in this sample may be carry-over from other donors' samples. This chain connects TRBV29-1 to TRBJ1-1; tentatively, D is TRBD1 (5 bases). CDR3 sequence (DNA): TGCAGCGTCGAACATGGGACGGTGAACACTGAAGCTTTCTTT. It is translated as CSVEHGTVNTEAFF.